The 31 T cell receptor beta chains given below trace back to one sample, sequenced in a study of cytomegalovirus exposure and HLA in healthy donors. Researchers ran the PCR with 60 Vbeta and 13 Jbeta primers. Some clones are missing from TCRdb's copy, which holds only in-frame ones; the method was immunoSEQ multiplex PCR. The table includes 120,000 to 150,000 clones, around 84% detected once. The material sequenced was PBMCs. These receptors were taken from a boy aged 2 to 10 in good health and CMV-seronegative.

The chain uses TRBV19 and TRBJ2-2, with 8 bases lining up with TRBD2. Germline V gene data show CDR1 as LNHDA and CDR2 as SQIVND (reference sequence). The ends lost 6 bases at V and 5 bases at J; junction bases unmatched: 8. This CDR3 is built from 15 residues. The CDR3 DNA is TGTGCCAGTAGCACGGGGGGGGCCCGAACCGGGGAGCTGTTTTTT. Translation: CASSTGGARTGELFF.

The gene calls are TRBV7-8 and TRBJ2-7; 7 positions agree with TRBD1. The germline gives CDR1 SGHVS, CDR2 FQNEAQ. V lost 5 bases and J lost 1; bases outside the gene matches: 11. This CDR3 is 16 amino acids long. CDR3 DNA: TGTGCCAGCAGCAGTCGAGGGACAGCTACTTCCTACGAGCAGTACTTC. It is translated as CASSSRGTATSYEQYF.

The chain joins TRBV5-4 to TRBJ1-2; TRBD1 matches at 7 bases. V dropped 3 bases and J dropped 4; count of bases not matched to a gene: 6. The CDR3 loop spans 14 amino acids. The V gene's germline CDR1 is SGHNT and CDR2 YYREEE (reference sequence). CDR3 bases: TGTGCCAGCAGCTCTAAGACAGGGCTCTATGGCTACACCTTC. This sequence encodes CASSSKTGLYGYTF.

The V and J genes are TRBV28 and TRBJ1-6; D is ambiguous. This CDR3 contains 15 residues. The germline gives CDR1 MDHEN, CDR2 SYDVKM. V gave up 7 bases and J gave up 0 bases, with 10 bases separating them. This CDR3 reads CASTTRSSYNSPLHF. The CDR3 bases are TGTGCCAGCACGACGAGGAGCTCCTATAATTCACCCCTCCACTTT.

The chain recombines TRBV30 with TRBJ2-1; D is possibly TRBD2 (6 bases). This CDR3 is 12 amino acids long. The germline V and J ends were trimmed by 7 bases and 0 bases, with 7 bases remaining between them. Germline CDR1 reads GTSNPN; CDR2 reads SVGIG (reference sequence). In nucleotides, the CDR3 is TGTGCCTTCGGGAGCTCCTACAATGAGCAGTTCTTC. It yields the protein CAFGSSYNEQFF.

The sample holds a few counts of this clone. The J gene is TRBJ1-1, the V gene TRBV2; TRBD1 aligns across 7 bases. Germline CDR1 SNHLY, CDR2 FYNNEI. V shed 6 bases, J shed 3 bases, and the junction held 7 bases outside the gene matches. The CDR3 contains 14 residues. The CDR3 nucleotides are TGTGCCAGCAGCAGCCGGGACAGCTACACTGAAGCTTTCTTT. As protein: CASSSRDSYTEAFF.

This clone was counted once. The genes are TRBV5-6 and TRBJ2-7; D unresolved. The CDR3 has 16 residues. The germline V gene has CDR1 SGHDT and CDR2 YYEEEE. Trimming pared 0 bases from V and 0 bases from J, leaving 13 bases between. CDR3 loop: CASSLGSFGYSYEQYF. The CDR3 DNA reads as TGTGCCAGCAGCTTGGGTAGTTTCGGTTACTCCTACGAGCAGTACTTC.

This chain joins TRBV14 and TRBJ2-1; D not resolved. CDR1 and CDR2 from the germline V gene are SGHDN and FVKESK. Trimming removed 1 base from V and 8 bases from J, with 3 bases in between. This CDR3 region has 11 residues. The CDR3 nucleotides read TGTGCCAGCAGCCAAGTATATGAGCAGTTCTTC. It yields the protein CASSQVYEQFF.

This clone was counted a single time. V gene TRBV11-3 combines with J gene TRBJ2-1, with D uncertain. The V gene's germline CDR1 is SGHNT and CDR2 YENEEA. This CDR3 comprises 15 residues. Trimming cost V 4 bases and J 10 bases, with 20 bases left between them. The CDR3 region is CASSSRSKVSGEQFF. The CDR3 DNA follows: TGTGCCAGCAGCTCTCGGTCAAAGGTCTCAGGAGAGCAGTTCTTC. Complete variable domain (other parts from reference TRBV11-3 and TRBJ2-1): EAGVVQSPRYKIIEKKQPVAFWCNPISGHNTLYWYLQNLGQGPELLIRYENEEAVDDSQLPKDRFSAERLKGVDSTLKIQPAELGDSAVYLCASSSRSKVSGEQFFGPGTRLTVL.

V usage is TRBV9 and J usage is TRBJ1-5, with TRBD1 as a possible D gene (5 bases). The germline CDR1 and CDR2 sequences are SGDLS and YYNGEE. The CDR3 is made up of 14 amino acids. V shed 0 bases and J shed 5 bases, with 9 bases lying between them. CDR3 DNA sequence: TGTGCCAGCAGCGTAGGGGGCGGCTATCAGCCCCAGCATTTT. It translates to CASSVGGGYQPQHF.

The CDR3, as DNA: TGTGCCAGCAGCTTACGGGTCGTTTCCGGGAGGGCCTACGAGCAGTACTTC. This encodes CASSLRVVSGRAYEQYF. V is TRBV7-2 and J is TRBJ2-5, with TRBD2 matching over 8 bases. The DNA end is a closer match to TRBJ2-7, so the J assignment may be wrong. Germline CDR1 reads SGHTA; CDR2 reads FQGNSA. This CDR3 has 17 amino acids.

The V gene is TRBV7-8, the J gene TRBJ1-4; 9 bases fit TRBD1. V lost 0 bases, J lost 4 bases, and 3 bases stayed unmatched. Germline loops: CDR1 SGHVS, CDR2 FQNEAQ. The CDR3 contains 16 residues. The CDR3 bases are TGTGCCAGCAGCTTAGCGGTGACAGGGGGTAATGAAAAACTGTTTTTT. Protein sequence: CASSLAVTGGNEKLFF.

The CDR3 loop reads CASIGGAITTNEKLFF. For the CDR3, the DNA is TGTGCCAGCATAGGGGGGGCGATCACAACTAATGAAAAACTGTTTTTT. The chain carries TRBV28 and TRBJ1-4, with D perhaps TRBD1 (6 bases). V was pared by 7 bases and J by 0 bases, with 15 bases between. The CDR3 runs to 16 residues. Germline CDR1 MDHEN, CDR2 SYDVKM.

The chain uses TRBV6-6 and TRBJ1-4, with a tentative D call TRBD1 (5 bases). The V end was cut by 11 bases, the J end by 0 bases, with 16 bases between. The CDR3 runs 15 residues. The germline V gene has CDR1 MNHNY and CDR2 SVGAGI (reference sequence). CDR3 in DNA: TGTGCCTCCAACAGGCGCGACGCAACTAATGAAAAACTGTTTTTT. This translates into CASNRRDATNEKLFF.

The chain combines TRBV7-8 with TRBJ2-7; 7 bases agree with TRBD2. Germline V CDR1 and CDR2: SGHVS, FQNEAQ. Unmatched junction bases numbered 8, after V lost 0 bases and J lost 3 bases. This CDR3 has 16 residues. The DNA of the CDR3 is TGTGCCAGCAGCTTAGCCGATCGGGGGAGGGACTACGAGCAGTACTTC. This codes for CASSLADRGRDYEQYF.

This chain links TRBV13 with TRBJ1-2; possibly TRBD1 for D (5 bases). The V gene's germline CDR1 is PRHDT and CDR2 FYEKMQ (reference sequence). There are 17 residues in the CDR3. V was cut by 3 bases and J by 1 base, with 18 bases left in between. This CDR3 is CASSFDEYRGLNYGYTF. CDR3 nucleotides: TGTGCCAGCAGCTTTGACGAATATAGGGGCCTTAACTATGGCTACACCTTC.

V gene TRBV6-5 combines with J gene TRBJ1-4, with D possibly matching TRBD1 (5 bases). Germline V CDR1 and CDR2: MNHEY, SVGAGI. The CDR3 has 15 residues. Trimming cost V 5 bases and J 0 bases, with 10 bases left between them. This CDR3 reads CASSRKGTTNEKLFF. The CDR3 DNA is TGTGCCAGCAGTCGAAAGGGGACAACTAATGAAAAACTGTTTTTT.

This rearrangement joins TRBV9 to TRBJ1-5; 8 nucleotides agree with TRBD1. The CDR3 totals 13 residues. Trimming at V came to 0 bases and at J to 7 bases, leaving 0 bases not matched to a gene. Germline V CDR1 and CDR2: SGDLS, YYNGEE. This CDR3 reads CASSVDRGQPQHF. As DNA, the CDR3 is TGTGCCAGCAGCGTAGACAGGGGGCAGCCCCAGCATTTT.

The V gene is TRBV28, the J gene TRBJ1-2; 7 nucleotides line up with TRBD1. The CDR3 length is 13 residues. Per the germline V gene, CDR1 is MDHEN and CDR2 is SYDVKM. Trimming at V came to 8 bases and at J to 4 bases, leaving 7 bases not matched to a gene. CDR3 sequence: CASGTVAPYGYTF. DNA for the CDR3: TGTGCCAGCGGGACAGTCGCACCCTATGGCTACACCTTC.

This sequence joins TRBV14 and TRBJ2-7; a weak D match, TRBD2 (6 bases). The CDR3 totals 12 residues. V lost 3 bases, J lost 10 bases, and 13 bases lay in between. Germline loops: CDR1 SGHDN, CDR2 FVKESK. The CDR3 loop reads CASSHGLIVQYF. The CDR3 region has the DNA TGTGCCAGCAGCCACGGACTAATTGTACAGTACTTC.

V is TRBV28 and J is TRBJ1-2; 8 nucleotides agree with TRBD1. CDR3 length: 15 residues. The V gene's germline CDR1 is MDHEN and CDR2 SYDVKM. V shed 5 bases, J shed 8 bases, and the junction held 13 bases outside the gene matches. The CDR3 DNA sequence: TGTGCCAGCAGTCCAGGGACAGGAGATATCTCGGGCTACACCTTC. This encodes CASSPGTGDISGYTF.

The chain links TRBV11-3 to TRBJ2-5; the D is unclear. V was clipped by 7 bases and J by 2 bases, with 14 bases between them. This CDR3 spans 14 amino acids. Per germline, CDR1 SGHNT and CDR2 YENEEA. In nucleotides, the CDR3 is TGTGCCAGCACCGCTCCACGAGAACAAGAGACCCAGTACTTC. Residues: CASTAPREQETQYF.

This clone was detected once. At one end the junction does not follow the germline gene, possibly because of a read error. This CDR3 is also generated by other DNA sequences in the sample. The genes are TRBV2 and TRBJ1-3, with TRBD1 matching over 8 bases. The CDR3 has 14 residues. Germline loops: CDR1 SNHLY, CDR2 FYNNEI. Here the CDR3 DNA reads TGCGCCAGCAGTGGCGACAGGGGTACAAACACCATATATTTT. Its protein product is CASSGDRGTNTIYF.

The chain carries TRBV5-1 and TRBJ2-5; D is ambiguous. The CDR3 is 14 residues long. V lost 3 bases to trimming and J lost 4 bases, with 13 bases between them. Per the germline V gene, CDR1 is SGHRS and CDR2 is YFSETQ. CDR3 protein: CASSYTTISETQYF. The CDR3 nucleotides read TGCGCCAGCAGCTACACAACTATCTCAGAGACCCAGTACTTC.

This clone was found once. This chain joins TRBV30 and TRBJ1-1; D is unresolved. Germline V gene data show CDR1 as GTSNPN and CDR2 as SVGIG (reference sequence). Trimming took off 4 bases at V and 3 bases at J, with 9 bases between the two ends. This CDR3 spans 12 amino acids. The CDR3: CAWTLEDTEAFF. The CDR3 DNA reads TGTGCCTGGACTTTGGAGGACACTGAAGCTTTCTTT.

The chain combines TRBV25-1 with TRBJ2-3; D possibly corresponds to TRBD2 (7 bases). The CDR3 has 17 residues. Germline V gene sequence: CDR1 MGHDK, CDR2 SYGVNS. V was pared by 4 bases and J by 1 base, with 18 bases between. The DNA for the CDR3 is TGTGCCAGCAGTGCTCACTTCGGGGGGCGGGGCACAGATACGCAGTATTTT. Encoded protein: CASSAHFGGRGTDTQYF. Full variable domain (missing parts from reference TRBV25-1 and TRBJ2-3): EADIYQTPRYLVIGTGKKITLECSQTMGHDKMYWYQQDPGMELHLIHYSYGVNSTEKGDLSSESTVSRIRTEHFPLTLESARPSHTSQYLCASSAHFGGRGTDTQYFGPGTRLTVL.

The chain employs TRBV6-6 and TRBJ2-5; perhaps TRBD2 as D (6 bases). The DNA matches TRBJ2-7 better at its end, which makes the J call doubtful. The CDR3 runs to 12 residues. Germline CDR1 is MNHNY and CDR2 is SVGAGI (reference sequence). DNA of the CDR3: TGTGCCAGCAAGTCCGGGAGTCACGAGCAGTACTTC. Translating it yields CASKSGSHEQYF.

V is TRBV4-1 and J is TRBJ2-1, with 8 nucleotides matching TRBD2. V lost 0 bases to trimming and J lost 4 bases; unmatched junction nucleotides: 5. The CDR3 extends over 16 amino acids. The germline CDR1 and CDR2 sequences are MGHRA and YSYEKL. The CDR3 region is CASSQETGGRYNEQFF. As DNA, the CDR3 is TGCGCCAGCAGCCAAGAGACGGGGGGGAGGTACAATGAGCAGTTCTTC.

The chain joins TRBV7-9 to TRBJ1-3, with a possible D match to TRBD1 (5 bases). Trimming shortened V by 4 bases and J by 2 bases, and 15 bases separated the two germline ends. The CDR3 is made up of 16 amino acids. Germline lookup yields CDR1 SEHNR and CDR2 FQNEAQ (reference sequence). The CDR3 nucleotides read TGTGCCAGCAGCTCGAAACGGGACTCCACTGGAAACACCATATATTTT. This sequence encodes CASSSKRDSTGNTIYF. The entire variable domain, with the rest obtained from reference TRBV7-9 and TRBJ1-3, is as follows: DTGVSQNPRHKITKRGQNVTFRCDPISEHNRLYWYRQTLGQGPEFLTYFQNEAQLEKSRLLSDRFSAERPKGSFSTLEIQRTEQGDSAMYLCASSSKRDSTGNTIYFGEGSWLTVV.

This clone showed up just once. The same CDR3 can be traced to other DNA sequences in this sample. The rearrangement uses TRBV4-1 and TRBJ1-2; 9 nucleotides align to TRBD1. The CDR3 sequence is 15 residues long. The V gene's germline CDR1 is MGHRA and CDR2 YSYEKL. J was trimmed by 0 bases and V by 1 base; bases with no gene match: 0. In DNA form, the CDR3 reads TGCGCCAGCAGCCAAGGACAGGGGGCTAACTATGGCTACACCTTC. It encodes CASSQGQGANYGYTF.

The chain links TRBV7-3 to TRBJ2-5; D is unclear. CDR3 size: 14 residues. CDR1 is SGHTA and CDR2 is FQGTGA in the germline V gene. V gave up 0 bases and J gave up 5 bases, with 10 bases separating them. As DNA, the CDR3 is TGTGCCAGCAGCTTAACGTCGGGTTGGGAGACCCAGTACTTC. This encodes CASSLTSGWETQYF.